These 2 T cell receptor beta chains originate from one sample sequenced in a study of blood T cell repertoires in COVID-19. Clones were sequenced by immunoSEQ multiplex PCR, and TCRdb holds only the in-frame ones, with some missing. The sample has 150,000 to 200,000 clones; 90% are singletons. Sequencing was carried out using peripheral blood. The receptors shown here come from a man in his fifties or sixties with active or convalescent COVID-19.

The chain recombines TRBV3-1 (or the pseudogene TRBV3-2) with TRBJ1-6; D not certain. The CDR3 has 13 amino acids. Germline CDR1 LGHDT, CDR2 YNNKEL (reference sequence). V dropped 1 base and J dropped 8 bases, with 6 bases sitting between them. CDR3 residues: CASSQARDSPLHF. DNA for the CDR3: TGTGCCAGCAGCCAAGCGCGCGATTCACCCCTCCACTTT.

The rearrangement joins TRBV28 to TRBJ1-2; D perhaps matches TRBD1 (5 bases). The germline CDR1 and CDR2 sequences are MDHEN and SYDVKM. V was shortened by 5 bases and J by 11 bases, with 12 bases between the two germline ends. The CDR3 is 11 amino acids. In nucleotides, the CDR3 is TGTGCCAGCAGTGTCAGGGAAAGATACACCTTC. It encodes CASSVRERYTF.